This T cell receptor beta chain came from a study of blood T cell repertoires in COVID-19. Overall study: The United States, Italy and Spain provided the acute and convalescent COVID-19 samples. T cells, B-cell-depleted T cells, or PBMCs provided the cDNA or gDNA that served as material.

V was pared by 6 bases and J by 4 bases, with 2 bases of the junction left unmatched. CDR3 size: 13 residues. The germline V gene encodes CDR1 ENHRY and CDR2 SYGVKD. The repertoire was sequenced with immunoSEQ multiplex PCR; TCRdb's copy has only in-frame clones and lacks some. The sample includes 45,000 to 60,000 clones, roughly 80% of them seen just once. Sequencing input: peripheral blood. The chain is built from TRBV10-3 and TRBJ1-1; 10 bases map to TRBD1. This clonotype was sampled from a man between 45 and 60 years old with acute or convalescent COVID-19. Here the CDR3 reads CAISDRGLTEAFF. Here the CDR3 DNA reads TGTGCCATCAGCGACAGGGGGCTCACTGAAGCTTTCTTT.